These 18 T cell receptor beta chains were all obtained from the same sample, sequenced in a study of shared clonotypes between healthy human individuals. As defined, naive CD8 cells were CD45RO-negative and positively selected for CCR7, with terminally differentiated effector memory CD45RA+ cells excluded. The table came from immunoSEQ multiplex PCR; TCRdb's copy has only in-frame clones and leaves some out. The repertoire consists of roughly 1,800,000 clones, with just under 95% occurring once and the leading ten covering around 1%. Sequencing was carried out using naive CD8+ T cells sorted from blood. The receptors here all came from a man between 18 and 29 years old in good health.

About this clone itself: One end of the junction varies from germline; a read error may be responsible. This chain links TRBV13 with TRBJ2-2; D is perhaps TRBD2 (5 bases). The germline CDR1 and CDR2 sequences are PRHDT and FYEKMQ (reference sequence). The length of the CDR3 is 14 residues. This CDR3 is CASTLEGNTGELFF. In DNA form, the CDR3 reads TGTGCCAGCACCTTAGAGGGGAACACCGGGGAGCTGTTTTTT.

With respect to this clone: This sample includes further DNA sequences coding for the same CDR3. CDR3 region: CASSLGQGNTEAFF. CDR3 bases: TGTGCCAGCAGTTTGGGACAAGGGAACACTGAAGCTTTCTTT. The V call is TRBV6-5, the J call TRBJ1-1; tentatively, D is TRBD1 (6 bases). The V gene's germline CDR1 is MNHEY and CDR2 SVGAGI. This CDR3 spans 14 amino acids. V was clipped by 4 bases and J by 1 base, with 10 bases between them.

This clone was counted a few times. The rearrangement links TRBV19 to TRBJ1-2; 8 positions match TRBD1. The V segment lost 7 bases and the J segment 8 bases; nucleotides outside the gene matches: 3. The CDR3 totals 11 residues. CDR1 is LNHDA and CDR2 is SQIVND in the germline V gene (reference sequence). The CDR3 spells CASTGGSGYTF. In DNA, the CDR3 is TGTGCCAGTACAGGGGGCAGCGGCTACACCTTC.

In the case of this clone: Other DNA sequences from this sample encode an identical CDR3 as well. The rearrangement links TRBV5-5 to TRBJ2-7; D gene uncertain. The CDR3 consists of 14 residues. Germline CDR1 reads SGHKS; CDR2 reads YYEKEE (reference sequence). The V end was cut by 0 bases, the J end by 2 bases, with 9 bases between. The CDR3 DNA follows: TGTGCCAGCAGCTTGGCCAGTCAGACCTACGAGCAGTACTTC. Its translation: CASSLASQTYEQYF.

The CDR3 reads CASSEAERGGEIIYEQYF. The DNA for the CDR3 is TGTGCCAGCAGTGAAGCGGAGCGGGGGGGAGAAATAATCTACGAGCAGTACTTC. V is TRBV2 and J is TRBJ2-7, with 10 bases aligning to TRBD2. Unmatched junction bases numbered 11, after V lost 0 bases and J lost 3 bases. In germline, CDR1 is SNHLY, CDR2 FYNNEI. This CDR3 is built from 18 residues.

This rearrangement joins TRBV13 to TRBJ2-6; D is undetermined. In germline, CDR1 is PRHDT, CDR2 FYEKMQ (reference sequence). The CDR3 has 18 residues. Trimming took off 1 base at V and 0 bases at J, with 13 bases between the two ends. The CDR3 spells CASSLEGPLISGANVLTF. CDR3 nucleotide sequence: TGTGCCAGCAGCTTAGAGGGCCCACTCATCTCTGGGGCCAACGTCCTGACTTTC. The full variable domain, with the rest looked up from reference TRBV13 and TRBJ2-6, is AAGVIQSPRHLIKEKRETATLKCYPIPRHDTVYWYQQGPGQDPQFLISFYEKMQSDKGSIPDRFSAQQFSDYHSELNMSSLELGDSALYFCASSLEGPLISGANVLTFGAGSRLTVL.

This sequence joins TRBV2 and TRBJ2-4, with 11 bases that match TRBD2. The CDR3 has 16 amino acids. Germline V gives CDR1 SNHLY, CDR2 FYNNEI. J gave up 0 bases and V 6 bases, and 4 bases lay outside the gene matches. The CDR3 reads CASSATSGVAKNIQYF. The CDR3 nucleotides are TGTGCCAGCAGCGCGACTAGCGGGGTAGCCAAAAACATTCAGTACTTC.

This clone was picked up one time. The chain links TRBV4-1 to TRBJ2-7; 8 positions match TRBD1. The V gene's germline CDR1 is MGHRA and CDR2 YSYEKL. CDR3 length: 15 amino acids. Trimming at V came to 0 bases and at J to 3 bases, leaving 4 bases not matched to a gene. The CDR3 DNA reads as TGCGCCAGCAGCCAAGACCCCGGGACAGGCTACGAGCAGTACTTC. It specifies CASSQDPGTGYEQYF.

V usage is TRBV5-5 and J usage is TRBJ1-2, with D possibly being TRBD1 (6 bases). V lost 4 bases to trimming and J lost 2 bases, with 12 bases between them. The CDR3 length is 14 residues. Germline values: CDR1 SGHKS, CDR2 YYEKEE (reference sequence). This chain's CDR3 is CASSHSGGNYGYTF. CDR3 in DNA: TGTGCCAGCAGCCACTCCGGGGGCAACTATGGCTACACCTTC.

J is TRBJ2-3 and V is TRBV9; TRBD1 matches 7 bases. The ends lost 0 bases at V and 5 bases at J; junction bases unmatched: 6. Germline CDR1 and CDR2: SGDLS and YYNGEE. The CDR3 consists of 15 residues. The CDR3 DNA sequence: TGTGCCAGCAGCGTAGCACCCTCAGGGGGAGATACGCAGTATTTT. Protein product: CASSVAPSGGDTQYF. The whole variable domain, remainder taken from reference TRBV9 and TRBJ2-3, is DSGVTQTPKHLITATGQRVTLRCSPRSGDLSVYWYQQSLDQGLQFLIQYYNGEERAKGNILERFSAQQFPDLHSELNLSSLELGDSALYFCASSVAPSGGDTQYFGPGTRLTVL.

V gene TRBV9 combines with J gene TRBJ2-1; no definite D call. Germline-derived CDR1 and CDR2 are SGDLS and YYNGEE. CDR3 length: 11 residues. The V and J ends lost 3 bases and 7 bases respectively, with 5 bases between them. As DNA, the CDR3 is TGTGCCAGCAGCGATATGAATGAGCAGTTCTTC. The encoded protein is CASSDMNEQFF.

The CDR3 reads CASSLNEDTEAFF. The CDR3 bases are TGTGCCAGCAGCTTAAATGAGGACACTGAAGCTTTCTTT. This rearrangement joins TRBV7-2 to TRBJ1-1; D unresolved. Germline V gives CDR1 SGHTA, CDR2 FQGNSA. The CDR3 runs to 13 residues. Trimming pared 2 bases from V and 3 bases from J, leaving 7 bases between.

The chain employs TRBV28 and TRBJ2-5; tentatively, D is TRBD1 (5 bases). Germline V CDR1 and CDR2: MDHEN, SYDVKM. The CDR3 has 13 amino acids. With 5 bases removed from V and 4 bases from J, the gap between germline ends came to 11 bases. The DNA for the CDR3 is TGTGCCAGCAGTAGCAGGGTTTCAGAGACCCAGTACTTC. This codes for CASSSRVSETQYF.

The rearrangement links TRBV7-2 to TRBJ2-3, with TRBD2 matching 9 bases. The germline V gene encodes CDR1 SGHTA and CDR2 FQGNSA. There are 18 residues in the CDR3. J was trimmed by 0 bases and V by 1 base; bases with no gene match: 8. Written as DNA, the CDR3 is TGTGCCAGCAGCTTAGTTGGCCCCACTAGCGGGAGCACAGATACGCAGTATTTT. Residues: CASSLVGPTSGSTDTQYF.

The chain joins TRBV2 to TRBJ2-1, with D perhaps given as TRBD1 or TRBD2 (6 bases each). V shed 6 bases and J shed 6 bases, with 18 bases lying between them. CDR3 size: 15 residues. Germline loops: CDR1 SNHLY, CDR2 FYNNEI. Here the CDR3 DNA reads TGTGCCAGCAGCGAACCCAATGGGGGGCCCAATGAGCAGTTCTTC. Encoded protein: CASSEPNGGPNEQFF.

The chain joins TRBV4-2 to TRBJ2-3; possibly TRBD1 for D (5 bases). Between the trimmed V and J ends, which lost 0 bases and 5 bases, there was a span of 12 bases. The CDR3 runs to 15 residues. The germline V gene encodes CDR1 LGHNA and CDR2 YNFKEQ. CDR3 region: CASSQDTSGIDTQYF. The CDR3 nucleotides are TGTGCCAGCAGCCAAGATACGTCAGGGATAGATACGCAGTATTTT.

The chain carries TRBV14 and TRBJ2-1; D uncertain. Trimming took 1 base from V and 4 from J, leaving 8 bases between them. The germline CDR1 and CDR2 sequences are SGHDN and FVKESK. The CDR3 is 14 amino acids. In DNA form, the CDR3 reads TGTGCCAGCAGCCAAGTAGGCGCATACAATGAGCAGTTCTTC. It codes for CASSQVGAYNEQFF.

CDR3 sequence: CASSWEETQYF. The CDR3 region has the DNA TGTGCCAGCAGCTGGGAAGAGACCCAGTACTTC. This chain connects TRBV5-4 to TRBJ2-5, with D uncertain. The CDR3 spans 11 residues. Germline V gives CDR1 SGHNT, CDR2 YYREEE (reference sequence). The V end was cut by 3 bases, the J end by 3 bases, with 3 bases between.